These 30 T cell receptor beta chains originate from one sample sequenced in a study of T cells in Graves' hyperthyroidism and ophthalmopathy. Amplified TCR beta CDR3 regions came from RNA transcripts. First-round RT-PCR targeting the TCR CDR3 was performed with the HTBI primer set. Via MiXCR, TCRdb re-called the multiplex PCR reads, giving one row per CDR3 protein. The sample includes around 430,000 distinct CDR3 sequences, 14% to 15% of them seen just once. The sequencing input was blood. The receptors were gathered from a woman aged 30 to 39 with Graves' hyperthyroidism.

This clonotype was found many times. The CDR3 DNA sequence: TGCAGTGCTCATCCTCGGACTAGCGGCTACACAGATACGCAGTATTTT. Amino acids: CSAHPRTSGYTDTQYF. The chain couples TRBV20-1 to TRBJ2-3; TRBD2 matches 10 bases. Germline V gene data show CDR1 as DFQATT and CDR2 as SNEGSKA (reference sequence). The CDR3 totals 16 residues. V was pared by 5 bases and J by 2 bases, with 10 bases of the junction left unmatched.

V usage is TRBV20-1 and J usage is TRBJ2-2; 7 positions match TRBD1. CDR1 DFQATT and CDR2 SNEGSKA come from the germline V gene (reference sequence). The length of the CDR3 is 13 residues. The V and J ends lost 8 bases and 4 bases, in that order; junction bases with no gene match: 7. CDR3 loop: CSYPGTATGELFF. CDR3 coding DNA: TGCAGTTACCCCGGGACAGCCACCGGGGAGCTGTTTTTT.

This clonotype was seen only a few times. The CDR3 here is CARAPATGSYEQYF. The CDR3 DNA reads as TGTGCCAGAGCACCCGCGACAGGGTCCTACGAGCAGTACTTC. V usage is TRBV2 and J usage is TRBJ2-7; 7 positions agree with TRBD1. Per germline, CDR1 SNHLY and CDR2 FYNNEI. The CDR3 runs to 14 residues. V was pared by 9 bases and J by 1 base, with 9 bases of the junction left unmatched.

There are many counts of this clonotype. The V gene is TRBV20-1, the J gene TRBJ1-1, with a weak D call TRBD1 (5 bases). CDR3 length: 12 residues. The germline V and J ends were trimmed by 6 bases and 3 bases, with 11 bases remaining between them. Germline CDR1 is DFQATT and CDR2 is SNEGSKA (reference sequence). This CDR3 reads CSAKDIYTEAFF. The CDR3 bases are TGCAGTGCCAAGGACATCTACACTGAAGCTTTCTTT.

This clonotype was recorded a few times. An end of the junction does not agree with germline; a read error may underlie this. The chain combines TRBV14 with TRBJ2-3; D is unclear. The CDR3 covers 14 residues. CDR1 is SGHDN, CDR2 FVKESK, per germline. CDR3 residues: CASSQDSTEDAQYF. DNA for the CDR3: TGTGCCAGCAGCCAAGATTCAACGGAAGATGCGCAGTATTTT.

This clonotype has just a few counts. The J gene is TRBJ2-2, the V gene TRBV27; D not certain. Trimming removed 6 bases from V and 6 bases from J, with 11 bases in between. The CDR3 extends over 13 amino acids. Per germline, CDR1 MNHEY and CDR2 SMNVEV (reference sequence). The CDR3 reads CASSPAPSGELFF. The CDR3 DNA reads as TGTGCCAGCAGCCCTGCCCCCTCCGGGGAGCTGTTTTTT.

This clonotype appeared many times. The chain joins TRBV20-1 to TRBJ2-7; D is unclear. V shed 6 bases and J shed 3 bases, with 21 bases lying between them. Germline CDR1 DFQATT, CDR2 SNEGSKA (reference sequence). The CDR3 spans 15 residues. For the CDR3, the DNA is TGCAGTGCAACCACCACCCAGTTGCACCTCTACGAGCAGTACTTC. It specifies CSATTTQLHLYEQYF.

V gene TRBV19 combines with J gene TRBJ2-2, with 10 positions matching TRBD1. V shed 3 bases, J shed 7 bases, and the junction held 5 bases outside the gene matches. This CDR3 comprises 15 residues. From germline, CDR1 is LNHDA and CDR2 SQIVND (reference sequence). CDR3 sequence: CASSMVTGGIGELFF. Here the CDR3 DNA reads TGTGCCAGTAGTATGGTGACAGGGGGCATCGGGGAGCTGTTTTTT.

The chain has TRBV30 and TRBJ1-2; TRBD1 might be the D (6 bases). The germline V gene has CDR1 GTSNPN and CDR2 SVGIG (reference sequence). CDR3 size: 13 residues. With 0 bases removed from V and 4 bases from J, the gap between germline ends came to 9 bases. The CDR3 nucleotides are TGTGCCTGGAGTGTTGGCAGGGGCTATGGCTACACCTTC. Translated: CAWSVGRGYGYTF.

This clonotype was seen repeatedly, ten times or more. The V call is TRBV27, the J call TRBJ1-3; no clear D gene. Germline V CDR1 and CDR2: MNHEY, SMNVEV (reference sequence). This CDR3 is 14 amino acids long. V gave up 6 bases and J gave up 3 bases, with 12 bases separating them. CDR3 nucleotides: TGTGCCAGCAGCCCGGTTGGAGGTGGAAACACCATATATTTT. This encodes CASSPVGGGNTIYF.

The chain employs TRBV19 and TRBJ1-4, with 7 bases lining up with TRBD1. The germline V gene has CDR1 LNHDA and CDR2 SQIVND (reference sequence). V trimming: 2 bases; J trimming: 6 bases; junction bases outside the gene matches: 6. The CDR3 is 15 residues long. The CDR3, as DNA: TGTGCCAGTAGTATAAGAACAGGGGTGGATGAAAAACTGTTTTTT. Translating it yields CASSIRTGVDEKLFF.

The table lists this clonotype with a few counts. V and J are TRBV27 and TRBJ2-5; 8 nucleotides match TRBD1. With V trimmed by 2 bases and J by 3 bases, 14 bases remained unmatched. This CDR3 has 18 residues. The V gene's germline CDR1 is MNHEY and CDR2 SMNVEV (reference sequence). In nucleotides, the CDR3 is TGTGCCAGCAGTTTACTCCCCCCAGCCTTACAGGGGGAAGAGACCCAGTACTTC. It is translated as CASSLLPPALQGEETQYF.

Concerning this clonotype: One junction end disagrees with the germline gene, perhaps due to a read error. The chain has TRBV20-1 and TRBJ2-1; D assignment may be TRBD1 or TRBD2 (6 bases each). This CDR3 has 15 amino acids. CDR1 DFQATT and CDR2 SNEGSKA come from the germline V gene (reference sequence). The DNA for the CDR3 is TGCAGTGCTCCCCCTTGGGGGGCCTCCGACAATGAGCAGTTCTTC. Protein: CSAPPWGASDNEQFF.

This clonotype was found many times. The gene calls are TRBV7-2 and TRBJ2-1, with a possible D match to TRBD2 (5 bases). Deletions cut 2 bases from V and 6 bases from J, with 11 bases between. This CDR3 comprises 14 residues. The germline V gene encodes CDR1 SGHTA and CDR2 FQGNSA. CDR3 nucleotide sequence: TGTGCCAGCAGCTTACTCGGGAACCGCAATGAGCAGTTCTTC. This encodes CASSLLGNRNEQFF.

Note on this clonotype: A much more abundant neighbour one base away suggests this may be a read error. The CDR3 DNA is TGTGCCAGCAGTGAGTCGGGTAGGACGGTCAATCAGCCCCAGCATTTT. The encoded protein is CASSESGRTVNQPQHF. The chain employs TRBV6-1 and TRBJ1-5; D uncertain. CDR1 is MNHNS and CDR2 is SASEGT in the germline V gene. The CDR3 is 16 residues long. V was trimmed by 3 bases and J by 3 bases, leaving 15 bases between them.

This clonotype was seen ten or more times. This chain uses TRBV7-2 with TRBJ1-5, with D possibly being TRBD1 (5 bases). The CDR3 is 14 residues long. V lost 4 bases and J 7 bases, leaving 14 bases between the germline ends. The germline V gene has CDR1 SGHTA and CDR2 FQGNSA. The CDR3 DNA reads TGTGCCAGCAGCTCAATGGTGGGGGGACAGCCCCAGCATTTT. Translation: CASSSMVGGQPQHF.

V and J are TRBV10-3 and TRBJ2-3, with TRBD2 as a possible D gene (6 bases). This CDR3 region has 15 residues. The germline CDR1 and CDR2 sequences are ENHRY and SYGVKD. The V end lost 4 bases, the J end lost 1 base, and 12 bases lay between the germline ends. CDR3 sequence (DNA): TGTGCCATCAGTGGACGGGAGTCGGGCACAGATACGCAGTATTTT. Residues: CAISGRESGTDTQYF.

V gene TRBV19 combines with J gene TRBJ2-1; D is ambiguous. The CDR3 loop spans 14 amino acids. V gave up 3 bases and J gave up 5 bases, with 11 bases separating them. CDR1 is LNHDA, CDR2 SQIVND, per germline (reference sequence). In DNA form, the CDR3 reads TGTGCCAGTAGTATGGCCCTAGGAAACAATGAGCAGTTCTTC. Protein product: CASSMALGNNEQFF.

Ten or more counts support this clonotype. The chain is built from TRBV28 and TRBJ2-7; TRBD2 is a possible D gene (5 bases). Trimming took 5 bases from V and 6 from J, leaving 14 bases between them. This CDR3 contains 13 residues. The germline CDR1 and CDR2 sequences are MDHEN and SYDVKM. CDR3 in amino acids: CASSPLDFPEQYF. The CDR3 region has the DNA TGTGCCAGCAGTCCCCTGGACTTCCCCGAGCAGTACTTC.

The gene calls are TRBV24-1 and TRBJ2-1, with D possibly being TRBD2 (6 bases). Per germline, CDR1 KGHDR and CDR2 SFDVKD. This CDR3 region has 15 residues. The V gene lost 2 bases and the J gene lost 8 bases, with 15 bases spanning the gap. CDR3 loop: CATSDWRGKVDEQFF. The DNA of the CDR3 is TGTGCCACCAGTGATTGGAGGGGAAAGGTCGATGAGCAGTTCTTC.

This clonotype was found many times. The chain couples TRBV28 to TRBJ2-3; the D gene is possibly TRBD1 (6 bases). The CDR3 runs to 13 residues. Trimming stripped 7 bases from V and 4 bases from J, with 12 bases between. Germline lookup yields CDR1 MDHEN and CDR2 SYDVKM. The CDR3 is CASNPPGADTQYF. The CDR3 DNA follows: TGTGCCAGCAACCCCCCAGGGGCAGATACGCAGTATTTT.

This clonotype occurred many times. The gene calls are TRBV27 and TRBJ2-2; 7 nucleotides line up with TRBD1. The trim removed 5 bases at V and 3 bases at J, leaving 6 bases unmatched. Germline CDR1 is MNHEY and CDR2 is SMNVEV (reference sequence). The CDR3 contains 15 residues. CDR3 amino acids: CASSPGDRYTGELFF. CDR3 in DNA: TGTGCCAGCAGTCCCGGGGACAGATACACCGGGGAGCTGTTTTTT.

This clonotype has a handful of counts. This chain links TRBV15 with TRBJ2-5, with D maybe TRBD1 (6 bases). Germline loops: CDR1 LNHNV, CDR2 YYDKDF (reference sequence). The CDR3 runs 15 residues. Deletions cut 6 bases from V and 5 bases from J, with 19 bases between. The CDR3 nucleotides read TGTGCCACCAGGGGAGTACAGGGATTATGGGAGACCCAGTACTTC. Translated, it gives CATRGVQGLWETQYF.

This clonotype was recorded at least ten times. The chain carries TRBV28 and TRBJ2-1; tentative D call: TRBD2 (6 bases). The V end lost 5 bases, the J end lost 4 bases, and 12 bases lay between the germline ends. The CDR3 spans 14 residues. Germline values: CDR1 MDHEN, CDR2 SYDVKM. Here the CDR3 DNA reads TGTGCCAGCAGTCCACCCGGGGGATACAATGAGCAGTTCTTC. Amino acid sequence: CASSPPGGYNEQFF. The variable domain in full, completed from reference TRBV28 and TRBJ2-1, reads DVKVTQSSRYLVKRTGEKVFLECVQDMDHENMFWYRQDPGLGLRLIYFSYDVKMKEKGDIPEGYSVSREKKERFSLILESASTNQTSMYLCASSPPGGYNEQFFGPGTRLTVL.

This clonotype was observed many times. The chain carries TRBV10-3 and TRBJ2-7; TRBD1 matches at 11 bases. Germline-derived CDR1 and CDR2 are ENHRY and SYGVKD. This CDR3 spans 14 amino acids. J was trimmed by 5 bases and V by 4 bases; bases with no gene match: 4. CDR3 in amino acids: CAISGTGGSDEQYF. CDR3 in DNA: TGTGCCATCAGTGGGACAGGGGGCAGCGACGAGCAGTACTTC.

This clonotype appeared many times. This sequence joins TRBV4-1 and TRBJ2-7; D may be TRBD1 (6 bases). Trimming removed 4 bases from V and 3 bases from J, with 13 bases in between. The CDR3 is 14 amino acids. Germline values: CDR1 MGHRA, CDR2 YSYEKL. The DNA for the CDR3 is TGCGCCAGCAGCCGTGACAGGAACTTCTACGAGCAGTACTTC. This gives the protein CASSRDRNFYEQYF.

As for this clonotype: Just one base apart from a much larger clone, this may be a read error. This CDR3 is CASSGVGETQCF. CDR3 DNA: TGCGCCAGCAGTGGGGTAGGCGAGACCCAGTGCTTC. The chain carries TRBV10-2 and TRBJ2-5; no clear D gene. The germline CDR1 and CDR2 sequences are WSHSY and SAAADI. The CDR3 contains 12 residues.

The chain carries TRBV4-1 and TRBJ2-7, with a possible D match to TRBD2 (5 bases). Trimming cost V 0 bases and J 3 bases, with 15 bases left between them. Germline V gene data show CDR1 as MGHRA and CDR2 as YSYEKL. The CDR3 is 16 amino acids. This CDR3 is CASSQEFGETYYEQYF. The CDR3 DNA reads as TGCGCCAGCAGCCAAGAATTCGGGGAGACGTACTACGAGCAGTACTTC.

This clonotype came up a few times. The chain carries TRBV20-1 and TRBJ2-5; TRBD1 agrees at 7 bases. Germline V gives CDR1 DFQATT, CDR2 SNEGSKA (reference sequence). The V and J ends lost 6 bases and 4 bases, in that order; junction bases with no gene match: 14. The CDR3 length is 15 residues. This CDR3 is CSASLTGQLRETQYF. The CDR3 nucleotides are TGCAGTGCAAGCCTTACGGGACAGTTACGAGAGACCCAGTACTTC.

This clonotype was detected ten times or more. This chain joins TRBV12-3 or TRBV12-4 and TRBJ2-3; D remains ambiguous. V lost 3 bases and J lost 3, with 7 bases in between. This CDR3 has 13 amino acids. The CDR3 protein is CASSFRDTDTQYF. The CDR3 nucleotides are TGTGCCAGCAGTTTTAGGGATACAGATACGCAGTATTTT.